A single sample gave rise to the 18 T cell receptor beta chains below, sequenced in a study of T cells in Graves' hyperthyroidism and ophthalmopathy. RNA transcripts served as the template for amplifying TCR beta CDR3 regions. Using the HTBI primer set, a first-round RT-PCR was run on the TCR CDR3. A single record per CDR3 protein comes from TCRdb applying MiXCR to the multiplex PCR reads. The data hold under 450,000 distinct CDR3 sequences, with roughly 12% observed a single time. Sequenced input: blood. These receptors were obtained from a man aged 25 to 45 with Graves' hyperthyroidism that later progressed to Graves' ophthalmopathy.

This clonotype was found many times. V and J are TRBV28 and TRBJ2-3; 7 nucleotides line up with TRBD2. Germline V gene data show CDR1 as MDHEN and CDR2 as SYDVKM. The CDR3 extends over 16 amino acids. V trimming: 3 bases; J trimming: 0 bases; junction bases outside the gene matches: 6. For the CDR3, the DNA is TGTGCCAGCAGTTTTTGGGGGGGGAGAAGCACAGATACGCAGTATTTT. Translating gives CASSFWGGRSTDTQYF. The complete variable domain, with remaining parts taken from reference TRBV28 and TRBJ2-3, reads DVKVTQSSRYLVKRTGEKVFLECVQDMDHENMFWYRQDPGLGLRLIYFSYDVKMKEKGDIPEGYSVSREKKERFSLILESASTNQTSMYLCASSFWGGRSTDTQYFGPGTRLTVL.

This clonotype was seen ten or more times. The gene calls are TRBV20-1 and TRBJ2-7; 7 bases are shared with TRBD1. Germline V gene lookup returns CDR1 DFQATT and CDR2 SNEGSKA (reference sequence). This CDR3 is built from 15 residues. V gave up 0 bases and J gave up 0 bases; unmatched junction bases: 5. The CDR3 here is CSARDPGQSSYEQYF. In nucleotides, the CDR3 is TGCAGTGCTAGAGACCCGGGACAGTCCTCCTACGAGCAGTACTTC.

The sample holds many counts of this clonotype. This chain uses TRBV30 with TRBJ1-2; no firm D call. V was trimmed by 2 bases and J by 2 bases, leaving 9 bases between them. This CDR3 contains 13 residues. CDR1 is GTSNPN, CDR2 SVGIG, per germline (reference sequence). The CDR3 region is CAWSNEVNYGYTF. CDR3 bases: TGTGCCTGGAGTAATGAGGTGAACTATGGCTACACCTTC.

The rearrangement links TRBV7-8 to TRBJ2-6, with a tentative D call TRBD1 (6 bases). The CDR3 is 17 residues long. CDR1 and CDR2 (germline): SGHVS, FQNEAQ. V shed 5 bases and J shed 2 bases, with 16 bases lying between them. The CDR3: CASSLPLQGAGANVLTF. CDR3 in DNA: TGTGCCAGCAGCCTGCCCCTACAGGGAGCTGGGGCCAACGTCCTGACTTTC.

Details on this clonotype: With a much larger clone just one base away, this may be a read error. The rearrangement joins TRBV2 to TRBJ2-7; 14 bases line up with TRBD2. The CDR3 runs to 19 residues. The V and J ends lost 6 bases and 3 bases, in that order; junction bases with no gene match: 16. Germline V gene data show CDR1 as SNHLY and CDR2 as FYNNEI. The chain's CDR3 is CASSTTAGLAGDKGYEQYF. For the CDR3, the DNA is TGTGCCAGCAGCACGACAGCGGGACTAGCGGGGGACAAGGGCTACGAGCAGTACTTC.

This clonotype was counted ten times or more. The chain carries TRBV13 and TRBJ2-7; possibly TRBD2 for D (6 bases). Germline assignment: CDR1 PRHDT and CDR2 FYEKMQ (reference sequence). This CDR3 has 13 amino acids. V was cut by 8 bases and J by 3 bases, with 14 bases left in between. CDR3 residues: CASRAGGSYEQYF. As DNA, the CDR3 is TGTGCCAGCCGAGCAGGAGGGAGCTACGAGCAGTACTTC.

This clonotype was seen only a few times. The genes are TRBV5-1 and TRBJ2-2; D is uncertain. Germline CDR1 and CDR2: SGHRS and YFSETQ. V was pared by 2 bases and J by 0 bases, with 8 bases between. This CDR3 is built from 15 residues. The CDR3 nucleotides read TGCGCCAGCAGCTTCGAGTTAACGAACACCGGGGAGCTGTTTTTT. Translation: CASSFELTNTGELFF. The variable domain in full, completed from reference TRBV5-1 and TRBJ2-2, reads KAGVTQTPRYLIKTRGQQVTLSCSPISGHRSVSWYQQTPGQGLQFLFEYFSETQRNKGNFPGRFSGRQFSNSRSEMNVSTLELGDSALYLCASSFELTNTGELFFGEGSRLTVL.

This clonotype was seen more than once but under ten times. V gene TRBV4-2 combines with J gene TRBJ2-1; 7 bases line up with TRBD2. The germline V gene has CDR1 LGHNA and CDR2 YNFKEQ. The CDR3 loop spans 16 amino acids. The ends lost 0 bases at V and 5 bases at J; junction bases unmatched: 7. The CDR3 nucleotides read TGTGCCAGCAGCCAAGAAGGCCCAGCGGGGAACAATGAGCAGTTCTTC. This translates into CASSQEGPAGNNEQFF.

The sample holds many counts of this clonotype. In DNA form, the CDR3 reads TGCGCCAGCACCAGGACAGGGAACACTGAAGCTTTCTTT. Translating gives CASTRTGNTEAFF. V and J are TRBV5-1 and TRBJ1-1; TRBD1 matches at 7 bases. There are 13 residues in the CDR3. Germline CDR1 and CDR2: SGHRS and YFSETQ. V shed 6 bases and J 1 base; nucleotides not matched to a gene: 3.

This clonotype was seen only a few times. The chain has TRBV7-9 and TRBJ2-1; the D gene is possibly TRBD1 (7 bases). This CDR3 is 17 amino acids long. From germline, CDR1 is SEHNR and CDR2 FQNEAQ (reference sequence). V gave up 4 bases and J gave up 4 bases, with 20 bases separating them. The CDR3 DNA follows: TGTGCCAGCAGCTCCTCACTTGCGGGACAGTTATACAATGAGCAGTTCTTC. Residues: CASSSSLAGQLYNEQFF.

This clonotype has ten or more counts. The CDR3 DNA reads TGTGCCACCAGTGCTCCACAGGGGCTTAACTATGGCTACACCTTC. Translation gives CATSAPQGLNYGYTF. The gene calls are TRBV24-1 and TRBJ1-2, with TRBD1 identical over 7 bases. Trimming at V came to 5 bases and at J to 1 base, leaving 6 bases not matched to a gene. The V gene's germline CDR1 is KGHDR and CDR2 SFDVKD. The CDR3 spans 15 residues.

The chain employs TRBV4-2 and TRBJ2-7; TRBD1 agrees at 7 bases. Germline trimming cut 5 bases from V and 6 bases from J; bases unmatched to any gene: 10. The CDR3 length is 14 residues. Germline CDR1 LGHNA, CDR2 YNFKEQ. The CDR3 loop reads CASSSGQEVLEQYF. CDR3 DNA sequence: TGTGCCAGCAGCTCCGGACAGGAGGTGCTCGAGCAGTACTTC.

There are many counts of this clonotype. The DNA of the CDR3 is TGTGCCAGCAGTCTGCAGGATGGCGGGGAGCTGTTTTTT. Amino acid sequence: CASSLQDGGELFF. The chain joins TRBV12-3 or TRBV12-4 to TRBJ2-2; no firm D call. The CDR3 covers 13 residues. V lost 5 bases and J 7 bases, leaving 11 bases between the germline ends.

This clonotype was counted a few times. The genes are TRBV7-2 and TRBJ2-1; D might be TRBD2 (5 bases). The V gene lost 4 bases and the J gene lost 6 bases, with 7 bases spanning the gap. The V gene's germline CDR1 is SGHTA and CDR2 FQGNSA. There are 12 residues in the CDR3. In nucleotides, the CDR3 is TGTGCCAGCAGCTGGAGGTCCAATGAGCAGTTCTTC. Its translation: CASSWRSNEQFF.

This clonotype was counted between two and nine times. The rearrangement joins TRBV7-9 to TRBJ2-7, with D possibly matching TRBD2 (5 bases). The CDR3 sequence is 15 residues long. Trimming took off 5 bases at V and 0 bases at J, with 14 bases between the two ends. Germline V CDR1 and CDR2: SEHNR, FQNEAQ (reference sequence). CDR3 protein: CASSPTGGFSYEQYF. CDR3 nucleotides: TGTGCCAGCAGCCCCACCGGAGGATTCTCCTACGAGCAGTACTTC.

This clonotype has just a few counts. This may be a read error, as it is one base from a much larger clone. This chain joins TRBV28 and TRBJ1-1, with a weak D call TRBD1 (5 bases). The CDR3 extends over 13 amino acids. Deletions cut 7 bases from V and 5 bases from J, with 14 bases between. Germline assignment: CDR1 MDHEN and CDR2 SYDVKM. CDR3 residues: CASTSGGSTEAFF. CDR3 nucleotide sequence: TGTGCCAGCACCAGCGGGGGTTCGACTGAAGCTTTCTTT. The complete variable domain, with remaining parts taken from reference TRBV28 and TRBJ1-1, reads DVKVTQSSRYLVKRTGEKVFLECVQDMDHENMFWYRQDPGLGLRLIYFSYDVKMKEKGDIPEGYSVSREKKERFSLILESASTNQTSMYLCASTSGGSTEAFFGQGTRLTVV.

This clonotype was seen many times. This chain joins TRBV2 and TRBJ2-7, with no clear D. V was pared by 3 bases and J by 1 base, with 7 bases between. The CDR3 has 13 amino acids. Per the germline V gene, CDR1 is SNHLY and CDR2 is FYNNEI. The DNA of the CDR3 is TGTGCCAGCAGTGAGCCGGTGTCCTACGAGCAGTACTTC. It codes for CASSEPVSYEQYF.

This clonotype turned up a few times. This chain links TRBV5-6 with TRBJ2-1; TRBD2 aligns across 8 bases. Germline assignment: CDR1 SGHDT and CDR2 YYEEEE. CDR3 length equals 16 residues. J lost 10 bases, V lost 0 bases, and 12 bases had no gene match. The CDR3 nucleotides are TGTGCCAGCAGCTTGGGCAGCGGGGGCCTCGGACGGGAGCAGTTCTTC. Protein sequence: CASSLGSGGLGREQFF.